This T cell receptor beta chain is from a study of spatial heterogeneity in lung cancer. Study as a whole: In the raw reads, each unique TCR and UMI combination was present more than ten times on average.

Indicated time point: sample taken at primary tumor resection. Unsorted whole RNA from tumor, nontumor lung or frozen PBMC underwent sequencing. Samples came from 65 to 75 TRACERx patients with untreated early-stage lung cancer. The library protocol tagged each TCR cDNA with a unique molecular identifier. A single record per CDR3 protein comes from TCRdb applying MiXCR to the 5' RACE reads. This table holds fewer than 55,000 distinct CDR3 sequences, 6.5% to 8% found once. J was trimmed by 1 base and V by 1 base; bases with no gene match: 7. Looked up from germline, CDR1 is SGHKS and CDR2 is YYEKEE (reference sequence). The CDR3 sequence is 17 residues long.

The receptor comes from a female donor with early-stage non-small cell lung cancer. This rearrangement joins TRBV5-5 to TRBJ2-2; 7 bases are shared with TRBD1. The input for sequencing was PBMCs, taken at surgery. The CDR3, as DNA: TGTGCCAGCAGCTTGACTCCACGGACAGGGAACACCGGGGAGCTGTTTTTT. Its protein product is CASSLTPRTGNTGELFF.